This T cell receptor beta chain came from a study of post-analysis software for immune sequencing data. About the study: Multiple sclerosis in the patients followed relapsing-remitting, secondary progressive and progressive-relapsing courses. Whole-study findings and limits: By F measure, samples from a shared preparation batch strongly co-clustered. Multiple sclerosis patients showed significantly lower normalized Chao1 diversity than controls did. With TRBV5-6, TRBV5-1 and TRBV20-1 included, about five TRBV segments were more frequent in patients than in controls.

This clonotype appeared a few times. The antigen remains undetermined. The germline V and J ends were trimmed by 4 bases and 5 bases, with 20 bases remaining between them. The CDR3 has 16 residues. The germline V gene has CDR1 LGHNA and CDR2 YNFKEQ. Presence of unique molecular identifiers characterized the TCR beta cDNA libraries. T cells numbering about 0.95 to 10 million gave rise to around 500,000 cDNA molecules. TCRdb processed the PCR reads anew with MiXCR; each CDR3 protein has one entry. The sample comprises approximately 730,000 distinct CDR3 sequences, approximately 30% of which are singletons, and roughly 0.54% rests with the top ten.

The chain joins TRBV4-2 to TRBJ2-5, with D possibly called TRBD1 or TRBD2 (5 bases each). The sample comprised blood. The clonotype comes from a girl aged 10 to 17 with multiple sclerosis. CDR3 nucleotide sequence: TGTGCCAGCAGCCCGAGTCGGCGAACCTGGGGGGAGACCCAGTACTTC. Translation: CASSPSRRTWGETQYF.